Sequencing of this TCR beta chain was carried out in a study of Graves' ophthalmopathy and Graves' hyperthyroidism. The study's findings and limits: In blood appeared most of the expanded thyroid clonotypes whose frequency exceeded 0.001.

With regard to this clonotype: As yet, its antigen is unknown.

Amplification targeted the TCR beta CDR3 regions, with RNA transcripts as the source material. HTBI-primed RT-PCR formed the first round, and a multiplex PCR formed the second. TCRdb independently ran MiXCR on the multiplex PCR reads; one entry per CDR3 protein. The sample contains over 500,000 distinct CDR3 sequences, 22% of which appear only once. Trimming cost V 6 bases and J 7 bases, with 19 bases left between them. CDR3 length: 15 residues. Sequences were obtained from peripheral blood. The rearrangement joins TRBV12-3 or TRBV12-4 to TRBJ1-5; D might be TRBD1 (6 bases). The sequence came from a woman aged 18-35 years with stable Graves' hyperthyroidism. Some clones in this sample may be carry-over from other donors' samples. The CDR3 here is CASSQATGYGQPQHF. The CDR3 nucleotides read TGTGCCAGCAGCCAAGCCACAGGGTACGGGCAGCCCCAGCATTTT.